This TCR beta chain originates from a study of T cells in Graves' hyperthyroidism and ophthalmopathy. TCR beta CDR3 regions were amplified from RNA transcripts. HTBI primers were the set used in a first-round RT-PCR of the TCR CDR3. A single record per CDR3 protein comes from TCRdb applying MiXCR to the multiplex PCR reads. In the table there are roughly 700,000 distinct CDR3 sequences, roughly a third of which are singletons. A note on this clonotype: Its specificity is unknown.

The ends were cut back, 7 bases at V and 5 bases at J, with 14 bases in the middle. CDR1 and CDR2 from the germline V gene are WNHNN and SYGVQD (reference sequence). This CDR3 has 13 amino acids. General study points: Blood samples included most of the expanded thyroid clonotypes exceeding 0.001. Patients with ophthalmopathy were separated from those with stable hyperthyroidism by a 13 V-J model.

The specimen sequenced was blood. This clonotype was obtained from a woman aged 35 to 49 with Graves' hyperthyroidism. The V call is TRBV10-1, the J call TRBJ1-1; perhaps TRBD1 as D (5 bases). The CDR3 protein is CASTPGRGTEAFF. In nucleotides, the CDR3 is TGCGCCAGCACCCCAGGGAGGGGAACTGAAGCTTTCTTT.